This section outlines one TCR beta chain sequence together with its context. This clone's antigen is unknown. The CDR3 numbers 19 residues from cysteine through phenylalanine. No DNA sequence was recorded. CDR1 and CDR2 were assigned from the germline V gene as KGHDR and SFDVKD. This sample was taken from a study of monozygotic twins with inflammatory bowel disease (dated by TCRdb to between 2018 and 2021). About the investigation overall: In total, around 28 monozygotic twin pairs made up the full study: 19 Danish pairs, all IBD-discordant, plus nine German pairs, of which four were IBD-concordant and five were IBD-discordant. Within discordant pairs, disease-associated traits were sought mainly by comparing IBD patients with their genetically identical healthy co-twins. Each individual had, on average, about 151 000 unique TCRalpha sequences and 181 000 unique TCRbeta sequences available for analysis. General findings and caveats noted by the study authors: Concordant and discordant twins showed no difference in repertoire similarity, possibly because of limited statistical power. No single strong signal or clonotype linked to IBD turned up in the results, so the idea that one exists was not supported. The analysis was unable to tell different T cell subtypes apart. Fewer clonotypes were shared with other individuals by IBD patients than by healthy twins, most markedly in patients showing signs of disease activity. Background noise and inter-individual variability may have been introduced into the repertoires by the differing immunosuppressive treatments among patients. A decrease in TCRbeta repertoire diversity, as measured by inverse Simpson index, was observed in IBD patients compared with their healthy co-twins.

From each donor, a roughly 2.5 ml peripheral blood sample was collected into PAXgene tubes and stored at -80 degrees C. Total RNA was isolated from whole blood with the PAXgene blood miRNA kit on an automated QIAcube, without T cell sorting. Peripheral blood from monozygotic twin pairs, either concordant or discordant for inflammatory bowel disease, underwent deep TCRalpha and TCRbeta repertoire profiling that used unique molecular barcoding. Smoking habits were recorded for all twin pairs, and each individual was classified as a current, former or never smoker. Libraries were prepared through 5' RACE. For each TCR library, around 3,800 ng of total RNA was used. For each sample, cDNA synthesis was carried out in eight separate reactions using SMARTScribe reverse transcriptase. During cDNA synthesis, template switching introduced unique molecular identifiers that contained a 6-nucleotide sample barcode. TCRalpha and TCRbeta cDNA was amplified in two nested PCRs of about 17 and 10 cycles, and bead purification was carried out after each PCR. Before amplification, the cDNA was treated with uracil DNA-glycosylase and purified using the QIAquick PCR purification kit. The second PCR added Illumina TruSeq-compatible adapters along with sample-specific barcodes. TapeStation and Qubit were used to check library quality and concentration, and 5 ng of each library was pooled. Sequencing of the pooled libraries was done on an Illumina HiSeq2500 single-index Rapid Run using custom sequencing primers and 2 x 100 bp reads. The study's processing was this. MiGEC version 1.2.6 was used for UMI-based consensus assembly, which corrected PCR and sequencing errors. MiXCR version 2.1.1 was used to carry out V(D)J alignment, clonotype assembly and CDR3 extraction. Gene usage, clonotype sharing and MAIT/NKT TCR abundance were normalised by analysing the top 1000, 10 000 and 20 000 clonotypes per sample. Diversity was computed as the inverse Simpson index with the vegan R package after downsampling to 27 000 UMIs. Paired Mann-Whitney U tests were applied to discordant twin pairs, with Benjamini-Hochberg correction for multiple testing. TCRdb reprocessed the sequencing reads and holds a single record per CDR3 protein sequence, with no DNA. The V and J calls and clone size come from TCRdb's table, not from the authors' own analysis. The table held for this sample gives approximately 340,000 distinct CDR3 sequences. The top ten clones comprise under 2.5% of the sample.

This chain joins TRBV24-1 to TRBJ2-3; no DNA is available, so the TRBD2 call from TCRdb remains unchecked. Input material: blood. This receptor was taken from a human donor with ulcerative colitis or Crohn's disease, or a healthy co-twin of an affected twin (not recorded which). The CDR3 region has the sequence CATSRNFPRRAEGTDTQYF.